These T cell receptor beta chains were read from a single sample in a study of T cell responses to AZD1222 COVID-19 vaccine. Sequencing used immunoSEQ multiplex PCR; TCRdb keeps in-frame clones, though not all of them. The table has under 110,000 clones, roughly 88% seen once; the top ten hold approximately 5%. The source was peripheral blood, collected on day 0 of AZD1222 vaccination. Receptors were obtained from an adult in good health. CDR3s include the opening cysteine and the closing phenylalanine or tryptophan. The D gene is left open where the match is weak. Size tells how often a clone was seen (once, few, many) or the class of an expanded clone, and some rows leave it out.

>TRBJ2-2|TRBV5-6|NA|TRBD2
TGTGCCAGCAGCTGGGGACTAGACACCGGGGAGCTGTTTTTT
CASSWGLDTGELFF
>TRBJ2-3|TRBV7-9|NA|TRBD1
TGTGCCAGCGGTACTCGAGGGGGCAGGGCTTCAGATACGCAGTATTTT
CASGTRGGRASDTQYF
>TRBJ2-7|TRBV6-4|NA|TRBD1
TGTGCCAGCAGCTTGACAGGGGTGCAGTACTTC
CASSLTGVQYF
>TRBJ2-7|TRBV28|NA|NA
TGTGCCAGCAGTCCCCCCCCAGAGGTCTCCTACGAGCAGTACTTC
CASSPPPEVSYEQYF
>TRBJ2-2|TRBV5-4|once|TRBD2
TGTGCCAGCAGTCAGACTAGCGGGAGCACCGGGGAGCTGTTTTTT
CASSQTSGSTGELFF
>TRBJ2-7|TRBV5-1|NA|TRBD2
TGCGCCAGCAGCGTAGCGGGACCCCCCTACGAGCAGTACTTC
CASSVAGPPYEQYF
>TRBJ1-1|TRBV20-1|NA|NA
TGCAGTGCTAGCGGACAGACGGTCGCTTTCTTT
CSASGQTVAFF
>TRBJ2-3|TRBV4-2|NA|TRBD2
TGTGCCAGCAGCCAAGCCCAGAGCGGGAGGGTTGTAGATACGCAGTATTTT
CASSQAQSGRVVDTQYF
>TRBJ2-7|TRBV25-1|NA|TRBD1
TGTGCCAGCAGTGAGGCAGGGGGCTCCTACGAGCAGTACTTC
CASSEAGGSYEQYF
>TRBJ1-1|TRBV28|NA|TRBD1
TGTGCCAGCAGTCCACCGGGACAGTTTGAAGCTTTCTTT
CASSPPGQFEAFF
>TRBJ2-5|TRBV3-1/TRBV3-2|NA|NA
TGTGCCAGCAGCCAGTTACAAGAGACCCAGTACTTC
CASSQLQETQYF
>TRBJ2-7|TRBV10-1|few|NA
TGCGCCAGCAGTGAGGCTAGCGCCCTTTACGAGCAGTACTTC
CASSEASALYEQYF
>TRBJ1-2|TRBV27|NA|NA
TGTGCCAGCAGTTTATCGGCTCCCGGGGTGTATGGCTACACCTTC
CASSLSAPGVYGYTF
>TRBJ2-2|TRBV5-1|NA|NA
TGCGCCAGCTCTCTTCGGTCTATCAAGGGGTCCAGGTCACCCGGGGAGCTGTTTTTT
CASSLRSIKGSRSPGELFF
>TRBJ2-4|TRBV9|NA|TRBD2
TGTGCCAGCAGCCCGGGACTAGAAACCAAAAACATTCAGTACTTC
CASSPGLETKNIQYF
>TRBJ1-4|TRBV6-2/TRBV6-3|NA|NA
TGTGCCAGCAGTTCGACAGGCGCGGGAACTAATGAAAAACTGTTTTTT
CASSSTGAGTNEKLFF
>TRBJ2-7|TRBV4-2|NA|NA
TGTGCCAGCAGCCAAGACCTTCCCTACGAGCAGTACTTC
CASSQDLPYEQYF
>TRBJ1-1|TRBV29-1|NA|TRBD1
TGCAGCGTAACCGGGACAGGGTACACTGAAGCTTTCTTT
CSVTGTGYTEAFF
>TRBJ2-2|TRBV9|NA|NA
TGTGCCAGCAGCCCGTTGGGGCGGGAACTGTTTTTT
CASSPLGRELFF
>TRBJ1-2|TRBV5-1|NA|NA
TGCGCCAGCAGTCAGGGTTATAATTATGATGGCTACACCTTC
CASSQGYNYDGYTF
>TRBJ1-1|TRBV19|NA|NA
TGTGCCAGTACCCACCCTCCTAGGGGGTATGAAGCTTTCTTT
CASTHPPRGYEAFF
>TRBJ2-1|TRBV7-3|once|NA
TGTGCCAGCAGCCCTGACGGAGGCTCCTACAATGAGCAGTTCTTC
CASSPDGGSYNEQFF
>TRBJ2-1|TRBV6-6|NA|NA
TGTGCCAGCGGCCCTTACAATGAGCAGTTCTTC
CASGPYNEQFF
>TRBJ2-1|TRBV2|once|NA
TGTGCCAGCAGTGCCACGGCAGGCGAAAGCTCCTACAATGAGCAGTTCTTC
CASSATAGESSYNEQFF
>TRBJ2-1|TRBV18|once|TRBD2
TGTGCCAGCTCACCTTTAGCGGGAGCCCCCAATGAGCAGTTCTTC
CASSPLAGAPNEQFF
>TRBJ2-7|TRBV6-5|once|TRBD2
TGTGCCAGCAGTTACGCGGGAGATCCATCCTACGAGCAGTACTTC
CASSYAGDPSYEQYF
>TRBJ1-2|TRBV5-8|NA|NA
TGTGCCAGCAGCTTGGGGCAGAATGGCTACACCTTC
CASSLGQNGYTF
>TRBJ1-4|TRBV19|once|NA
TGTGCCACCAGACCGGGAGATGAAAAACTGTTTTTT
CATRPGDEKLFF
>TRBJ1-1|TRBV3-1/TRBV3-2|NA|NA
TGTGCCAGCAGCCAAGGAAGGACTGAAGCTTTCTTT
CASSQGRTEAFF
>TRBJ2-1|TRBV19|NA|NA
TGTGCCAGTAGTTTAACAGGAGGAGAGCAGTTCTTC
CASSLTGGEQFF
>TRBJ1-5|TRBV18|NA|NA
TGTGCCAGCTCACCACCCTCTGTCGGCAATCAGCCCCAGCATTTT
CASSPPSVGNQPQHF
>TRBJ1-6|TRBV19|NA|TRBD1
TGTGCCAGTAGTACCGGGACAGAGATTAATTCACCCCTCCACTTT
CASSTGTEINSPLHF
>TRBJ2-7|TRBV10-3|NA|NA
TGTGCCATCAGTGTGTCGAACGAGCAGTACTTC
CAISVSNEQYF
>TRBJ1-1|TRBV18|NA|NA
TGTGCCAGCTCAGGGCGGGTCCGGACTGAAGCTTTCTTT
CASSGRVRTEAFF
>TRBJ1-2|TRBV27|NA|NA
TGTGCCAGCAGCCCCCGCGGGGCGGATGGCTACACCTTC
CASSPRGADGYTF
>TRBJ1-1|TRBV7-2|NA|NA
TGTGCCAGCAGCTCGCAACAGGCTAACACTGAAGCTTTCTTT
CASSSQQANTEAFF
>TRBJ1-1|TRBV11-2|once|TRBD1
TGTGCCAGCAGCTCCAGACCACAGGGGGAAAGCCCTGAAGCTTTCTTT
CASSSRPQGESPEAFF
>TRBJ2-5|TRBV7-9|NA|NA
TGTGCCAGCAGCTTAGCGCTGGGGACCCAGTACTTC
CASSLALGTQYF